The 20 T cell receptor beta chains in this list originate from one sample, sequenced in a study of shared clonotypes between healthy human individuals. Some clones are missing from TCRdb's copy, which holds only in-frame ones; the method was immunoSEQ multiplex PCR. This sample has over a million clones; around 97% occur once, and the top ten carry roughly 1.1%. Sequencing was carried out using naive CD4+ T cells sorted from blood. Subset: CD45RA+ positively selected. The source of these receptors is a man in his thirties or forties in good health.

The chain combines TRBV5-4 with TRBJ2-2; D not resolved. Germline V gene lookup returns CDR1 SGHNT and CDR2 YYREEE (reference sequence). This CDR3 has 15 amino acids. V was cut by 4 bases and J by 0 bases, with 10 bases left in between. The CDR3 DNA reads TGTGCCAGCAGCCTTCAATTCGCGAACACCGGGGAGCTGTTTTTT. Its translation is CASSLQFANTGELFF.

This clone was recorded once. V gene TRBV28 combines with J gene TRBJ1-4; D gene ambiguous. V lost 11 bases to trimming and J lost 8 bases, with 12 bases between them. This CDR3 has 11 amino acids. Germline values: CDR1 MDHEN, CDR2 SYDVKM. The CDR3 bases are TGTGCCGCCGGTTCGCGCGAAAAACTGTTTTTT. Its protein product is CAAGSREKLFF.

The CDR3 loop reads CASRRSGSNQPQHF. The DNA for the CDR3 is TGTGCCAGCAGAAGGTCGGGCAGCAATCAGCCCCAGCATTTT. The chain recombines TRBV25-1 with TRBJ1-5, with D uncertain. Trimming pared 6 bases from V and 1 base from J, leaving 10 bases between. Germline V gene lookup returns CDR1 MGHDK and CDR2 SYGVNS. The CDR3 spans 14 residues.

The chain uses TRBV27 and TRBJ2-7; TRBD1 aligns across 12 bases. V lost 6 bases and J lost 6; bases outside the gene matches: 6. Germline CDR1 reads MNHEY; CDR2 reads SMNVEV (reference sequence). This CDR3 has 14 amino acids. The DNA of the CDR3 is TGTGCCAGCAGCGGGGGGACAGGGGGCTCCGAGCAGTACTTC. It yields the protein CASSGGTGGSEQYF.

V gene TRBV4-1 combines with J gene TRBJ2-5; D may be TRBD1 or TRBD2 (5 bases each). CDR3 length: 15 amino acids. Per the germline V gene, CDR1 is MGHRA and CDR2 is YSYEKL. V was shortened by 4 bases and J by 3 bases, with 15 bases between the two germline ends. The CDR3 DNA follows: TGCGCCAGCAGCCCCCTCGGGACCGCCGAAGAGACCCAGTACTTC. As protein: CASSPLGTAEETQYF.

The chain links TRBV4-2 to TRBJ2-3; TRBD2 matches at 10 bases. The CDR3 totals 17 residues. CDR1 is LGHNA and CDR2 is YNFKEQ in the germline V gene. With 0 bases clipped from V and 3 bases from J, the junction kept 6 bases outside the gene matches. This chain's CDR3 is CASSQEASGSGTDTQYF. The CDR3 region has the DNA TGTGCCAGCAGCCAAGAAGCTAGCGGGAGTGGTACAGATACGCAGTATTTT.

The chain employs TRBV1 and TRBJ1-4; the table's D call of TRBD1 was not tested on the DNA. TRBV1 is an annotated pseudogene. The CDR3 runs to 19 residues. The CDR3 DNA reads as TGCACCAGCAGCGGGCCGGGACAGCGTTTACCTTCAACTAATGAAAAACTGTTTTTT. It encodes CTSSGPGQRLPSTNEKLFF.

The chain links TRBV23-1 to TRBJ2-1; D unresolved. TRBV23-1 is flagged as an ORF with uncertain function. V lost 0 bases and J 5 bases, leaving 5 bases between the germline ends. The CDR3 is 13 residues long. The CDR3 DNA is TGCGCCAGCAGTCAATCGCGCAACAATGAGCAGTTCTTC. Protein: CASSQSRNNEQFF.

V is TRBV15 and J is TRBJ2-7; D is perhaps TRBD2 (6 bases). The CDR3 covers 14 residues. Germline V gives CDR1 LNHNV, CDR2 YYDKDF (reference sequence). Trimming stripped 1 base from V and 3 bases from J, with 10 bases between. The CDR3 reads CATSRVGGFYEQYF. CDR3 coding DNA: TGTGCCACCAGCAGAGTGGGGGGTTTCTACGAGCAGTACTTC. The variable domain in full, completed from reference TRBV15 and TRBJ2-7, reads DAMVIQNPRYQVTQFGKPVTLSCSQTLNHNVMYWYQQKSSQAPKLLFHYYDKDFNNEADTPDNFQSRRPNTSFCFLDIRSPGLGDTAMYLCATSRVGGFYEQYFGPGTRLTVT.

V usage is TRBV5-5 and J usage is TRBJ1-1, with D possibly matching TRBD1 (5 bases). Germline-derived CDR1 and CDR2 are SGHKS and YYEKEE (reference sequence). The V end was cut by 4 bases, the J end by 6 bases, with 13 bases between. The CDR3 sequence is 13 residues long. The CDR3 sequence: CASSTIMGAEAFF. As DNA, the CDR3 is TGTGCCAGCAGCACCATCATGGGGGCTGAAGCTTTCTTT.

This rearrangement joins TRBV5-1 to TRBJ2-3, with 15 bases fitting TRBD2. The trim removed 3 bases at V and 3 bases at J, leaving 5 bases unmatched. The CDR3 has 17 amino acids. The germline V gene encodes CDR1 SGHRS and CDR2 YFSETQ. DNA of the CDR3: TGCGCCAGCAGCTCCGGGACTAGCGGGAGGCCAACAGATACGCAGTATTTT. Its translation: CASSSGTSGRPTDTQYF.

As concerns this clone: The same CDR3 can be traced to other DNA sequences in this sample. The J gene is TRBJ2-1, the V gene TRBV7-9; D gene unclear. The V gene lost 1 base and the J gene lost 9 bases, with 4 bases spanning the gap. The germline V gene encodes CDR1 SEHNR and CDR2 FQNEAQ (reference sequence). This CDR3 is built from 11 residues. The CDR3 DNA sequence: TGTGCCAGCAGCTTAGAGGGTGAGCAGTTCTTC. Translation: CASSLEGEQFF.

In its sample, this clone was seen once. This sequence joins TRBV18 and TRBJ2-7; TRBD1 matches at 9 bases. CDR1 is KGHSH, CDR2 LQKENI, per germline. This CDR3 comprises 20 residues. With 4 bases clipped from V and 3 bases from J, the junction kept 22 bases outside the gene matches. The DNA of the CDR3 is TGTGCCAGCTCACGGGGTCCGAAACCGGGGACAGGGCGAAGGGACTACGAGCAGTACTTC. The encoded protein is CASSRGPKPGTGRRDYEQYF. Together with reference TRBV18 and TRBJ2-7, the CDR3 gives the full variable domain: NAGVMQNPRHLVRRRGQEARLRCSPMKGHSHVYWYRQLPEEGLKFMVYLQKENIIDESGMPKERFSAEFPKEGPSILRIQQVVRGDSAAYFCASSRGPKPGTGRRDYEQYFGPGTRLTVT.

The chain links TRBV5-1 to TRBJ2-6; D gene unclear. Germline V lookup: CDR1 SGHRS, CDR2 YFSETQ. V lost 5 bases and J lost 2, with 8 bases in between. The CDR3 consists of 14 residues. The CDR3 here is CASSTETGANVLTF. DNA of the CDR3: TGCGCCAGCAGTACGGAAACTGGGGCCAACGTCCTGACTTTC.

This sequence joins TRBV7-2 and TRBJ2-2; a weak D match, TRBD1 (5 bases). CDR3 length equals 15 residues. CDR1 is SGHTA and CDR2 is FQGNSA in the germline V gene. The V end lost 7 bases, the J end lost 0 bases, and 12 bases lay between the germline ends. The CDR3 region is CASTRQLANTGELFF. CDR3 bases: TGTGCCAGCACGAGACAGCTCGCGAACACCGGGGAGCTGTTTTTT.

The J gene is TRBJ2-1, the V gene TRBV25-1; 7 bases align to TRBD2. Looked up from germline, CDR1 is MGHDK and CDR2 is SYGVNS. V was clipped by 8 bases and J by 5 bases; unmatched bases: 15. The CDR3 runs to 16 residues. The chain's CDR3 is CASGQAGTSANNEQFF. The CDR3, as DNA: TGTGCCAGCGGCCAGGCCGGTACTAGCGCAAACAATGAGCAGTTCTTC.

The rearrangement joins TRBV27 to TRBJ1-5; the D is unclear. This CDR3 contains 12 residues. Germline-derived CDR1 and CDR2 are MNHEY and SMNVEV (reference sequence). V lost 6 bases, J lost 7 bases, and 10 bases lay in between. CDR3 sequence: CASRNVGQPQHF. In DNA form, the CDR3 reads TGTGCCAGCAGAAATGTCGGACAGCCCCAGCATTTT.

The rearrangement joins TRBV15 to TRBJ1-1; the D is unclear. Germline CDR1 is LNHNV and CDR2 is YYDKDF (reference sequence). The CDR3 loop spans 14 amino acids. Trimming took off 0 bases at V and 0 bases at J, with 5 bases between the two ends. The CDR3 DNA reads TGTGCCACCAGCAGAGATCTCATGAACACTGAAGCTTTCTTT. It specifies CATSRDLMNTEAFF.

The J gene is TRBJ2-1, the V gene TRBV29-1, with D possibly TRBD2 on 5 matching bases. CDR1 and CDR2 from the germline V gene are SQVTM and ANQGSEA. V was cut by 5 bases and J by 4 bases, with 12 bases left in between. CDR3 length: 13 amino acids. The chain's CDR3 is CSVNGRVYNEQFF. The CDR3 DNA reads TGCAGCGTTAATGGGCGGGTATACAATGAGCAGTTCTTC.

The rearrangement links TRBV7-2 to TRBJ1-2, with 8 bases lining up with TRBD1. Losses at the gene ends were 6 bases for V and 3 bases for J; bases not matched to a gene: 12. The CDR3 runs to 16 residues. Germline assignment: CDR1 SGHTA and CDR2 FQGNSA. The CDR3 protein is CASSYPGGGFDYGYTF. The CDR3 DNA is TGTGCCAGCAGTTACCCAGGGGGCGGGTTTGACTATGGCTACACCTTC.